These 12 T cell receptor beta chains were sequenced from one sample in a study of T cells in Graves' hyperthyroidism and ophthalmopathy (dated by TCRdb to the late 2010s). Receptor libraries were prepared by multiplex PCR. Sequencing was performed on an Illumina HiSeq 2000. The TCR beta CDR3 regions were amplified from the RNA transcripts. For the first round of RT-PCR on the TCR CDR3, the HTBI primer set was used together with the Qiagen OneStep RT-PCR kit. The public reads were reanalyzed by TCRdb: fastp trimming at Q25, MiXCR alignment, in-frame beta chains only. Here each entry gathers all rows of one CDR3 protein and keeps the most common genes and DNA. Across this sample there are fewer than 350,000 distinct CDR3 sequences, with roughly 13% seen only once. 7% to 9.5% of the sample rests with the top ten. The sample comprised blood. These receptors were taken from a woman in her 40s with Graves' hyperthyroidism.

This clonotype was recorded a few times. The rearrangement uses TRBV5-6 and TRBJ2-1; 7 bases map to TRBD1. Germline trimming cut 4 bases from V and 7 bases from J; bases unmatched to any gene: 5. This CDR3 spans 13 amino acids. Germline CDR1 is SGHDT and CDR2 is YYEEEE. For the CDR3, the DNA is TGTGCCAGCAGCCACGACAGGGTAAATGAGCAGTTCTTC. Translating gives CASSHDRVNEQFF.

There are many counts of this clonotype. V gene TRBV7-2 combines with J gene TRBJ2-7, with a weak D call TRBD1 (6 bases). The CDR3 contains 15 residues. Trimming stripped 1 base from V and 1 base from J, with 11 bases between. CDR1 is SGHTA, CDR2 FQGNSA, per germline. The CDR3 is CASSLGGTSSYEQYF. CDR3 nucleotide sequence: TGTGCCAGCAGCTTAGGGGGGACATCTTCCTACGAGCAGTACTTC.

This clonotype was counted at least ten times. The rearrangement joins TRBV28 to TRBJ2-5; D not resolved. Trimming stripped 3 bases from V and 5 bases from J, with 10 bases between. Germline V gene data show CDR1 as MDHEN and CDR2 as SYDVKM. CDR3 size: 13 residues. The chain's CDR3 is CASSFLVGETQYF. CDR3 in DNA: TGTGCCAGCAGTTTCCTCGTGGGGGAGACCCAGTACTTC.

The chain combines TRBV4-1 with TRBJ2-2; 9 bases fit TRBD1. The CDR3 runs to 16 residues. Germline V CDR1 and CDR2: MGHRA, YSYEKL. The V and J ends lost 3 bases and 6 bases, in that order; junction bases with no gene match: 8. The CDR3 is CASSHRQGVESGELFF. The CDR3 bases are TGCGCCAGCAGCCACAGACAGGGGGTAGAGTCCGGGGAGCTGTTTTTT.

Many counts were recorded for this clonotype. The rearrangement links TRBV12-3 or TRBV12-4 to TRBJ2-3, with 7 bases aligning to TRBD1. This CDR3 is 17 amino acids long. V lost 4 bases to trimming and J lost 0 bases; unmatched junction nucleotides: 10. CDR3 nucleotide sequence: TGTGCCAGCAGTTCCCGGACAGGTCACTCTAGCACAGATACGCAGTATTTT. Residues: CASSSRTGHSSTDTQYF.

This clonotype was detected many times. The chain links TRBV20-1 to TRBJ1-2; D might be TRBD1 (5 bases). V lost 6 bases and J lost 1, with 9 bases in between. Germline CDR1 reads DFQATT; CDR2 reads SNEGSKA (reference sequence). The CDR3 totals 12 residues. DNA for the CDR3: TGCAGTGCCCGGACACGTAACTATGGCTACACCTTC. Translating gives CSARTRNYGYTF.

This clonotype appeared many times. The chain couples TRBV5-5 to TRBJ2-5; the D call may be TRBD1 or TRBD2 (5 bases each). CDR1 is SGHKS and CDR2 is YYEKEE in the germline V gene (reference sequence). The CDR3 is made up of 14 amino acids. Trimming pared 4 bases from V and 5 bases from J, leaving 15 bases between. The CDR3 reads CASSVWGGTETQYF. CDR3 nucleotides: TGTGCCAGCAGCGTCTGGGGTGGGACGGAGACCCAGTACTTC.

This clonotype appeared many times. The gene calls are TRBV19 and TRBJ1-5; 7 positions agree with TRBD1. J lost 7 bases, V lost 5 bases, and 8 bases had no gene match. Germline V gene lookup returns CDR1 LNHDA and CDR2 SQIVND (reference sequence). The CDR3 spans 14 residues. CDR3: CASSYRGEEQPQHF. CDR3 DNA sequence: TGTGCCAGTAGTTACAGGGGCGAGGAACAGCCCCAGCATTTT.

This clonotype was seen repeatedly, ten times or more. The V call is TRBV6-2 or TRBV6-3, the J call TRBJ2-7; tentatively, D is TRBD1 or TRBD2 (5 bases each). CDR3 length: 13 residues. V lost 6 bases and J 6 bases, leaving 15 bases between the germline ends. The germline gives CDR1 MNHEY, CDR2 SVGEGT. CDR3 region: CASSPPGPFEQYF. In nucleotides, the CDR3 is TGTGCCAGCAGCCCACCGGGGCCCTTCGAGCAGTACTTC.

This clonotype was counted ten times or more. The chain links TRBV28 to TRBJ2-1, with 7 bases that match TRBD2. The ends lost 5 bases at V and 5 bases at J; junction bases unmatched: 9. Germline CDR1 reads MDHEN; CDR2 reads SYDVKM. The length of the CDR3 is 15 residues. The DNA of the CDR3 is TGTGCCAGCAGTCCAACGGGGACTATCCACAATGAGCAGTTCTTC. This encodes CASSPTGTIHNEQFF.

This clonotype occurred many times. The CDR3 DNA reads TGTGCCAGCAGTGGCCCGGGCGGCACAGATACGCAGTATTTT. Amino acids: CASSGPGGTDTQYF. V is TRBV28 and J is TRBJ2-3; D not resolved. CDR1 is MDHEN and CDR2 is SYDVKM in the germline V gene. The V end was cut by 5 bases, the J end by 1 base, with 10 bases between. The CDR3 has 14 residues.

J is TRBJ2-1 and V is TRBV19, with a tentative D call TRBD2 (5 bases). Germline lookup yields CDR1 LNHDA and CDR2 SQIVND (reference sequence). This CDR3 is 16 amino acids long. V shed 1 base and J shed 6 bases, with 16 bases lying between them. This CDR3 reads CASSIGVGGEFNEQFF. The CDR3 bases are TGTGCCAGTAGTATAGGGGTCGGTGGGGAGTTCAATGAGCAGTTCTTC.